Included here is one TCR beta chain sequence, with context. Per germline, CDR1 SGHRS and CDR2 YFSETQ. V was trimmed by 0 bases and J by 5 bases, leaving 7 bases between them. The CDR3 has 13 residues. The sample is drawn from a study of glioma-infiltrating T cells after dendritic cell vaccination. Overall study context: Patients received autologous tumor lysate-pulsed dendritic cell vaccination between the early 2000s and the early 2010s.

Sequenced by immunoSEQ multiplex PCR; TCRdb stores in-frame clones only, minus some. The table records 35,000 to 40,000 clones, almost 85% of them present only once. This receptor was obtained from a human donor with glioblastoma. The V gene is TRBV5-1, the J gene TRBJ2-3; D is unresolved. Sequenced material: blood, taken before dendritic cell vaccination. For the CDR3, the DNA is TGCGCCAGCAGCTTGGGAAACGGAGATACGCAGTATTTT. This translates into CASSLGNGDTQYF.